Within the sample, the clone carrying this T cell receptor (beta chain) is medium-sized. Antigen unknown. Other DNA sequences in this sample translate to the same CDR3. Exclusion of a patient followed from autoimmune disease history or systemic immunosuppression. The data belong to a study of OX40 agonist ivuxolimab in advanced cancers. Study-wide results and limits: Among T cells, CD8+ cells averaged more expanded clones than CD4+ cells. Circulating CD4+ and CD8+ T cells showed clonal expansion by week 6 at 0.1 to 3.0 mg/kg.

TCRdb's table, derived via immunoSEQ multiplex PCR, lists solely in-frame clones and lacks some. The sample gives about 19,000 clones, roughly 68% of which show up once; about 13% is in the top ten. The receptor comes from an adult with an advanced solid tumor such as melanoma, head and neck, liver or kidney cancer. The material sequenced was CD4+ or CD8+ T cells sorted from blood, taken in a trial of the OX40 agonist ivuxolimab.

The CDR3 reads CASRDYNQPQHF. CDR3 DNA sequence: TGTGCCAGCAGGGATTACAATCAGCCCCAGCATTTT. This rearrangement joins TRBV19 to TRBJ1-5; perhaps TRBD1 as D (5 bases). V shed 9 bases and J shed 3 bases, with 9 bases lying between them. The CDR3 totals 12 residues. Germline CDR1 and CDR2: LNHDA and SQIVND (reference sequence).